What follows is one T cell receptor (beta chain) and its context. This record belongs to a study of blood T cell repertoires in COVID-19. Turning to the study itself: The United States, Italy and Spain provided the acute and convalescent COVID-19 samples. PBMCs, B-cell-depleted T cells, or T cells provided the cDNA or gDNA that made up the material.

CDR3 length: 14 amino acids. Unmatched junction bases numbered 4, after V lost 5 bases and J lost 1 base. Germline lookup yields CDR1 SGHRS and CDR2 YFSETQ. Authors' data handling: How many nucleated cells were present was estimated from reference gene primer amplification. The method was immunoSEQ multiplex PCR; TCRdb's version includes in-frame clones alone and lacks a portion of them. V and J calls and clone size come straight from that table; D and trimming were deduced from the DNA. This sample has 200,000 to 250,000 clones, with under 90% found just once. Sequencing input: peripheral blood. The gene calls are TRBV5-1 and TRBJ2-5; TRBD2 agrees at 8 bases. This sequence was found in an elderly woman with active or convalescent COVID-19. Here the CDR3 DNA reads TGCGCCAGCAGTGTCGGGGGGGCCCAAGAGACCCAGTACTTC. As protein: CASSVGGAQETQYF.